A single sample is the source of the 14 T cell receptor beta chains below, sequenced in a study of regulatory T cells in long-lasting Graves disease. Arm-PCR of CDR3 regions and iRepertoire HTBI primers were used to build TCR beta libraries. TCRdb re-called the multiplex PCR reads through MiXCR, storing one row per CDR3 protein. The sample yields 440,000 or so distinct CDR3 sequences, about 15% seen once. Time point meaning: newly diagnosed GD, antithyroid drugs for less than 3 months. Researchers made the TCR library from RNA that was extracted from PBMCs. Separately, the same data were catalogued under a study of T cells in Graves' hyperthyroidism and ophthalmopathy.

The material sequenced was peripheral blood mononuclear cells (PBMCs), taken at new diagnosis, from a patient treated with antithyroid drugs. The source of these receptors is a woman younger than 45 with Graves disease.

This clonotype was observed at least ten times. The chain carries TRBV7-9 and TRBJ1-1, with a weak D call TRBD1 (5 bases). CDR1 and CDR2 from the germline V gene are SEHNR and FQNEAQ (reference sequence). The CDR3 is 15 residues long. Trimming took off 1 base at V and 6 bases at J, with 15 bases between the two ends. The CDR3 nucleotides are TGTGCCAGCAGCTTAGGGACCGGGGGGACGGCTGAAGCTTTCTTT. Protein: CASSLGTGGTAEAFF. The full variable domain, in which reference TRBV7-9 and TRBJ1-1 provide the parts outside the CDR3, is DTGVSQNPRHKITKRGQNVTFRCDPISEHNRLYWYRQTLGQGPEFLTYFQNEAQLEKSRLLSDRFSAERPKGSFSTLEIQRTEQGDSAMYLCASSLGTGGTAEAFFGQGTRLTVV.

This chain uses TRBV20-1 with TRBJ2-2, with D possibly TRBD1 on 6 matching bases. This CDR3 has 14 amino acids. V was shortened by 5 bases and J by 5 bases, with 15 bases between the two germline ends. Germline V gives CDR1 DFQATT, CDR2 SNEGSKA (reference sequence). Written as DNA, the CDR3 is TGCAGTGCTTTTCCCGCCCAGGGGACCGGGGAGCTGTTTTTT. This sequence encodes CSAFPAQGTGELFF.

This clonotype showed up many times. V is TRBV29-1 and J is TRBJ2-7, with D unclear. The CDR3 consists of 11 residues. Germline-derived CDR1 and CDR2 are SQVTM and ANQGSEA. Trimming pared 1 base from V and 7 bases from J, leaving 8 bases between. The CDR3 spells CSVEGVGEQYF. CDR3 nucleotide sequence: TGCAGCGTTGAAGGGGTCGGAGAGCAGTACTTC.

This clonotype was detected many times. The rearrangement links TRBV6-1 to TRBJ1-2; a possible D gene is TRBD1 (6 bases). This CDR3 spans 16 amino acids. V lost 8 bases to trimming and J lost 3 bases, with 22 bases between them. Germline lookup yields CDR1 MNHNS and CDR2 SASEGT. The CDR3 region is CASGPFTQGSDYGYTF. Written as DNA, the CDR3 is TGTGCCAGCGGACCCTTTACACAGGGAAGCGACTATGGCTACACCTTC.

The chain combines TRBV27 with TRBJ2-1; D might be TRBD1 or TRBD2, each matching 7 bases. The end of the DNA is better explained by TRBJ2-5, so the J call may be wrong. Per the germline V gene, CDR1 is MNHEY and CDR2 is SMNVEV (reference sequence). CDR3 size: 17 residues. The CDR3 nucleotides are TGTGCCAGCAGTCTACAATACTCCAGGGGGGGCCAAGAGACCCAGTACTTC. It codes for CASSLQYSRGGQETQYF.

This clonotype was seen repeatedly, ten times or more. This rearrangement joins TRBV3-1 to TRBJ2-7; D uncertain. This CDR3 has 15 amino acids. Trimming pared 4 bases from V and 5 bases from J, leaving 18 bases between. In germline, CDR1 is LGHDT, CDR2 YNNKEL (reference sequence). The CDR3, as DNA: TGTGCCAGCAGCCTCCTTGACAACCCATCTAACGAGCAGTACTTC. It codes for CASSLLDNPSNEQYF.

At least ten counts were recorded for this clonotype. The chain employs TRBV12-3 or TRBV12-4 and TRBJ1-6; 10 nucleotides align to TRBD1. The V segment lost 2 bases and the J segment 6 bases; nucleotides outside the gene matches: 4. This CDR3 is built from 16 residues. For the CDR3, the DNA is TGTGCCAGCAGTTTACGGGACAGGGGCGGTAATTCACCCCTCCACTTT. Protein product: CASSLRDRGGNSPLHF.

The chain couples TRBV18 to TRBJ1-5; D gene ambiguous. CDR1 is KGHSH, CDR2 LQKENI, per germline. This CDR3 comprises 15 residues. V gave up 2 bases and J gave up 0 bases, with 8 bases separating them. The CDR3 bases are TGTGCCAGCTCACCAACGGCTTATAGCAATCAGCCCCAGCATTTT. This codes for CASSPTAYSNQPQHF.

This clonotype was seen many times. J is TRBJ1-1 and V is TRBV20-1; D may be TRBD1 (5 bases). The CDR3 totals 17 residues. Germline CDR1 and CDR2: DFQATT and SNEGSKA (reference sequence). V lost 4 bases, J lost 1 base, and 22 bases lay in between. This CDR3 reads CSATNPNRLGKNTEAFF. CDR3 in DNA: TGCAGTGCTACCAATCCAAACAGGTTGGGGAAGAACACTGAAGCTTTCTTT.

This clonotype was observed at least ten times. The chain has TRBV5-1 and TRBJ2-1; unclear D gene. The V gene's germline CDR1 is SGHRS and CDR2 YFSETQ. Trimming removed 0 bases from V and 6 bases from J, with 7 bases in between. The CDR3 is 13 amino acids. CDR3 sequence (DNA): TGCGCCAGCAGCTTGGGGGTTAGCAATGAGCAGTTCTTC. Amino acid sequence: CASSLGVSNEQFF.

This chain joins TRBV20-1 and TRBJ1-2, with D perhaps TRBD1 (6 bases). The CDR3 has 13 residues. The germline V gene has CDR1 DFQATT and CDR2 SNEGSKA (reference sequence). V was trimmed by 6 bases and J by 3 bases, leaving 14 bases between them. CDR3 in DNA: TGCAGTGCAGGGCTGAGGGGGGACTATGGCTACACCTTC. As protein: CSAGLRGDYGYTF.

This clonotype was seen ten or more times. J is TRBJ1-3 and V is TRBV2; TRBD1 matches 9 bases. Trimming removed 10 bases from V and 6 bases from J; junction bases left unmatched: 10. This CDR3 is 14 amino acids long. Germline lookup yields CDR1 SNHLY and CDR2 FYNNEI. The CDR3 DNA reads as TGTGCCACCCAGACCGGGACAGGGATAAACACCATATATTTT. This encodes CATQTGTGINTIYF.

The chain joins TRBV19 to TRBJ1-5; possibly TRBD1 for D (6 bases). Per germline, CDR1 LNHDA and CDR2 SQIVND (reference sequence). The V gene lost 7 bases and the J gene lost 1 base, with 17 bases spanning the gap. There are 16 residues in the CDR3. The CDR3 here is CASTQGGGASNQPQHF. CDR3 nucleotides: TGTGCCAGTACCCAAGGGGGGGGAGCAAGCAATCAGCCCCAGCATTTT.

This clonotype has a count of ten or more. The rearrangement uses TRBV12-3 or TRBV12-4 and TRBJ1-5; 9 bases map to TRBD1. The CDR3 contains 15 residues. Unmatched junction bases numbered 4, after V lost 4 bases and J lost 3 bases. The CDR3: CASSWGQGINQPQHF. CDR3 nucleotide sequence: TGTGCCAGCAGTTGGGGACAGGGCATCAATCAGCCCCAGCATTTT.